These T cell receptor beta chains were read from a single sample in a study of response to subunit inactivated influenza vaccine. TCRdb passed the RT-PCR reads through MiXCR, listing each CDR3 protein once. The data hold over 650,000 distinct CDR3 sequences, with 18% observed a single time. This specimen consisted of PBMCs from blood, obtained 5 to 6 days after vaccination. The receptors stem from a man aged 50 or older who received an inactivated influenza vaccine. Both conserved end residues are part of each CDR3. The D gene is left open where the match is weak. The listing skips clone size in some rows; elsewhere it reads once, few, many or a size class.

j_gene,v_gene,abundance,d_gene,CDR3nt,CDR3aa
TRBJ2-1,TRBV10-2,few,-,TGCGCCAGCATGACTCCAGCCGGGGCTAGCTCCTACAATGAGCAGTTCTTC,CASMTPAGASSYNEQFF
TRBJ1-2,TRBV20-1,-,TRBD1,TGCAGTGCCGGGGGACAGTTAAGAAACTATGGCTACACCTTC,CSAGGQLRNYGYTF
TRBJ2-7,TRBV11-2,-,TRBD1,TGTGCCAGCAGCTTTGGGACAGGGACATCCTACGAGCAGTACTTC,CASSFGTGTSYEQYF
TRBJ2-1,TRBV7-8,-,-,TGTGCCAGCAGCTGGGGACCCTTCGAGGGGAATGAGCAGTTCTTC,CASSWGPFEGNEQFF
TRBJ2-5,TRBV20-1,-,-,TGCAGTGCTTGCGCACTCCAGGGTAGCCAAGAGACCCAGTACTTC,CSACALQGSQETQYF
TRBJ2-6,TRBV5-7,few,TRBD2,TGTGCCAGCGGCGAGGGACTAGCGGGCTCTGGGGCCAACGTCCTGACTTTC,CASGEGLAGSGANVLTF
TRBJ2-5,TRBV5-1,-,TRBD2,TGCGCCAGCAGCTTGGGCGGGAGGACCGAGACCCAGTACTTC,CASSLGGRTETQYF
TRBJ1-5,TRBV2,-,TRBD1,TGTGCCAGCGAGAGGGGGCGCAATCAGCCCCAGCATTTT,CASERGRNQPQHF
TRBJ1-1,TRBV14,few,-,TGTGCCAGCAGCCAAGGGTGGGGAGGAGCTTTCTTT,CASSQGWGGAFF
TRBJ2-5,TRBV7-6,many,-,TGTGCCAGCAGCCTAGATGGGCCTGTGGGGACCCAGTACTTC,CASSLDGPVGTQYF
TRBJ1-1,TRBV25-1,-,TRBD1,TGTGCCAGCAGTGAGACAGGGGAGGCCACTGAAGCTTTCTTT,CASSETGEATEAFF
TRBJ2-7,TRBV14,few,TRBD2,TGTGCCAGCAGCCAATACTCTAGCGGAAATTACGAGCAGTACTTC,CASSQYSSGNYEQYF
TRBJ1-1,TRBV9,-,-,TGTGCCAGCAGCGTAGCAGGGAGGAACACTGAAGCTTTCTTT,CASSVAGRNTEAFF
TRBJ2-7,TRBV23-1,-,TRBD1,TGCGCCAGCAGTCTAAGGTACGGGACAGGTCTCTACGAGCAGTACTTC,CASSLRYGTGLYEQYF
TRBJ2-1,TRBV20-1,many,-,TGCAGTGCTAGAGATCCCCGATCGCGGGCAGGCAATGAGCAGTTCTTC,CSARDPRSRAGNEQFF
TRBJ2-1,TRBV15,few,-,TGTGCCACCAGCAGAGCCACGGGGCGCAACAATGAGCAGTTCTTC,CATSRATGRNNEQFF
TRBJ2-1,TRBV25-1,-,-,TGTGCCAGCAGTGCCCATTGGGATGAGCAGTTCTTC,CASSAHWDEQFF
TRBJ2-7,TRBV3-1,few,-,TGTGCCAGCAGCCACTCCATTTGGGGTAGCTACGAGCAGTACTTC,CASSHSIWGSYEQYF
TRBJ1-1,TRBV5-4,few,-,TGTGCCAGCAGCTTGGGCTCCTTCTATTCGGACTCTTGGAGGACTGAAGCTTTCTTT,CASSLGSFYSDSWRTEAFF
TRBJ2-7,TRBV5-5,few,-,TGTGCCAGCAGCTTACAGGACTACGAGCAGTACTTC,CASSLQDYEQYF
TRBJ2-3,TRBV11-2,few,-,TGTGCCAGCAGCTTAGTTCCCCGGGGGACAGCCGCCCGAAACACAGATACGCAGTATTTT,CASSLVPRGTAARNTDTQYF
TRBJ1-2,TRBV29-1,many,-,TGCAGCGTTGAAGTTGGCGTGGGAGGATATGGCTACACCTTC,CSVEVGVGGYGYTF
TRBJ2-1,TRBV12-3/TRBV12-4,-,-,TGTGCCAGCAGTTTGAGGGAGAGAGGAGGTGAGCAGTTCTTC,CASSLRERGGEQFF
TRBJ1-6,TRBV6-1,few,-,TGTGCCAGCAGTGAGGACAAGAGCTCCTATAATTCACCCCTCCACTTT,CASSEDKSSYNSPLHF
TRBJ2-7,TRBV12-3/TRBV12-4,few,TRBD1,TGTGCCAGCAGTTTAAGGGCAGGGGGTGGCTACGAGCAGTACTTC,CASSLRAGGGYEQYF
TRBJ2-1,TRBV4-3,once,TRBD2,TGCGCCAGCAGCCAAGGATACCCGACTAGCGGGTTGTACAATGAGCAGTTCTTC,CASSQGYPTSGLYNEQFF
TRBJ2-1,TRBV20-1,-,TRBD2,TGCAGTGCCTCACCTCTAGCGGGAGCCTACAATGAGCAGTTCTTC,CSASPLAGAYNEQFF
TRBJ2-5,TRBV10-3,many,-,TGTGCCATCAGTCGACCAGGGAAAGAGACCCAGTACTTC,CAISRPGKETQYF
TRBJ2-1,TRBV7-2,few,-,TGTGCCAGCAGCATACCCTACAATGAGCAGTTCTTC,CASSIPYNEQFF
TRBJ2-1,TRBV6-2/TRBV6-3,-,-,TGTGCCAGCAGTAGGGTACAGGGCTTCTCCTACAATGAGCAGTTCTTC,CASSRVQGFSYNEQFF
TRBJ1-5,TRBV6-2/TRBV6-3,-,-,TGTGCCAGCAGTGACCCCTCCGGGACATCTAATCAGCCCCAGCATTTT,CASSDPSGTSNQPQHF
TRBJ2-5,TRBV7-2,-,-,TGTGCCAGCAGCCCACTCCAGGACTACCAAGAGACCCAGTACTTC,CASSPLQDYQETQYF
TRBJ2-5,TRBV15,few,-,TGTGCCACCAGCAGGTCAGAGACCCAGTACTTC,CATSRSETQYF
TRBJ2-5,TRBV11-2,few,-,TGTGCCAGCAGCTTAATCTCCCCTGCGCAGTACTTC,CASSLISPAQYF
TRBJ2-5,TRBV24-1,few,-,TGTGCCACCAGTGATTATGGGCGGGATGTGCAGGAGACCCAGTACTTC,CATSDYGRDVQETQYF
TRBJ2-7,TRBV6-5,-,TRBD2,TGTGCCAGCAGTTACAGGGAGGGGTACGAGCAGTACTTC,CASSYREGYEQYF
TRBJ2-3,TRBV5-1,few,TRBD2,TGCGCCAGCAGCTCGCGCGGGGGGGACGGCACAGATACGCAGTATTTT,CASSSRGGDGTDTQYF
TRBJ2-5,TRBV15,few,TRBD1,TGTGCCACCAGCATCCTGCAGGGGGTCGGCGTGGAGACCCAGTACTTC,CATSILQGVGVETQYF
TRBJ1-3,TRBV20-1,-,TRBD1,TGCAGTGCTAGTAGCAGAAGTACAGGGGCTGGAAACACCATATATTTT,CSASSRSTGAGNTIYF
TRBJ2-4,TRBV9,few,TRBD1,TGTGCCAGCAGCGTAGGAGGGACAGTGAGAAACATTCAGTACTTC,CASSVGGTVRNIQYF
TRBJ2-5,TRBV20-1,-,-,TGCAGTGCTAGAGCCCCGACTGGAGGGGGACATGGGGCCCAGTACTTC,CSARAPTGGGHGAQYF
TRBJ2-7,TRBV6-2/TRBV6-3,-,TRBD2,TGTGCCAGCACCAAGCGGGGGGAGGAGCAGTACTTC,CASTKRGEEQYF
TRBJ2-1,TRBV7-2,many,TRBD2,TGTGCCAGCAGCTCCCGCGGGGGGTCCTACAATGAGCAGTTCTTC,CASSSRGGSYNEQFF
TRBJ2-7,TRBV4-1,few,-,TGCGCCAGCAGCCAACAGACGGATACCTACGAGCAGTACTTC,CASSQQTDTYEQYF